This TCR beta chain was sequenced for a study of immune cell composition in non-small cell lung cancer. Study-wide results and caveats: Tumour TCR-beta clonality showed no significant link to smoking pack-years. TIL tumour reactivity correlated with maximal tumour-associated clone frequency in adenocarcinoma. Lung squamous cell carcinoma tumours had significantly higher top 10 clone scores and productive clonality than lung adenocarcinoma.

This clone was detected only a few times. The antigen is not known. Template was genomic DNA from frozen, unsorted single-cell suspensions. Germline V gene sequence: CDR1 SGHNT, CDR2 YYREEE (reference sequence). Unmatched junction bases numbered 7, after V lost 0 bases and J lost 4 bases. The CDR3 is 16 residues long. Generated by immunoSEQ multiplex PCR, the TCRdb table keeps only in-frame clones and is missing some. The sample has about 2,800 clones; about 79% are singletons. The genes are TRBV5-4 and TRBJ2-3; TRBD1 aligns across 8 bases. The material sequenced was lung tumor tissue. This TCR was sampled from a human donor with non-small cell lung cancer. The chain's CDR3 is CASSLVGQGRADTQYF. The CDR3 DNA sequence: TGTGCCAGCAGCTTGGTTGGACAGGGTCGGGCAGATACGCAGTATTTT.